Given below is one T cell receptor beta chain in context. Its antigen is still unknown. No much larger clonotype is one base removed from it; base qualities were not supplied. CDR1 and CDR2, looked up from the germline V gene, are SGHNT and YENEEA. The CDR3 starts with the cysteine, ends with the phenylalanine, and has 15 residues. Kept here is only the CDR3 DNA, which spans 45 bases and is read in frame from base 1. Trimming accounts for 5 bases at V and 5 bases at J, while the number of junction bases matched to no gene is 8. TCRbeta CDR3 regions were amplified from genomic DNA using the immunoSEQ Assay, a bias-controlled multiplex PCR. Per the original workflow: Within the assay, amplification of reference gene primers was used to estimate how many nucleated cells each sample contained. To quantify the absolute abundance of each unique TCRbeta CDR3 rearrangement, sequence reads were collapsed and filtered. For each sample, productive Simpson clonality was calculated as the square root of Simpson's diversity index across productive rearrangements. In TCRdb, the immuneACCESS table is reduced to in-frame sequences with V and J assigned. These tables do not hold every clone; where another copy was compared, an unresolved V gene accounts for under half, and the others remain unexplained. Clone size and V and J calls were adopted from that table, with D and trimming inferred from the DNA. The sample data list 100,000 to 120,000 clones, and approximately 65% of these were observed just once. Together, the top ten hold over 6% of the sample.

The data are from a study of blood T cell repertoires in COVID-19 (dated by TCRdb to 2020 to 2021). Some background on the complete study: The collaborator samples originated in the United States, Italy and Spain and spanned the acute and convalescent phases of COVID-19. Deeply sampled blood TCRbeta repertoires from subjects exposed to, actively infected with, or recovered from COVID-19 were included in the dataset. The repertoires were released in a freely available public database intended as a resource for research on the immune response to SARS-CoV-2. The material from the prospective study consisted of cDNA or gDNA derived from T cells, B-cell-depleted T cells, or PBMCs. Where available, HLA class I and class II types were taken from metadata supplied by the sample provider and were not determined by assay-based typing. Samples were obtained from the ongoing ImmuneRACE study (first 160 participants) and from 1,254 subjects provided by 6 global collaborators. The sample metadata nearly always contained a de-identified subject ID, COVID-19 status, age in years and sex. What the authors observed across the whole study: How much clinical and demographic metadata was included differed by source and by participant, and the metadata was provided uncurated.

The collaborating institutions used their own protocols to collect whole blood in K2EDTA tubes. For TCRbeta analysis, collaborators shipped samples as frozen whole blood, isolated PBMCs, or DNA extracted from either of those sample types. The chain links TRBV11-3 with TRBJ2-5; TRBD2 matches 10 bases in the middle. The receptor comes from a woman aged 60-75 years with acute or convalescent COVID-19. Sequences were obtained from peripheral blood. In nucleotide form, the sequence is TGTGCCAGCAGCCAAAGCGGGGGGGCTGAGGAGACCCAGTACTTC. This yields the protein CASSQSGGAEETQYF.